The rows below give T cell receptor beta chains drawn from one sample of a study of T cells in Graves' hyperthyroidism and ophthalmopathy. TCRdb called the multiplex PCR reads again in MiXCR, with one record for every CDR3 protein. The sample has hundreds of thousands of distinct CDR3 sequences, around 16% seen once. The sample consisted of blood. These receptors all come from a woman aged 25 to 39 with Graves' hyperthyroidism. CDR3s include the opening cysteine and the closing phenylalanine or tryptophan. The D gene is left open where the match is weak. Not every row has a clone size; where given, it reads once, few, many or a size class.

>.|TRBV19|TRBJ2-1|few
TGTGCCAGTAGTATGTGGTCTAGCGTGGGCAATGAGCAGTTCTTC
CASSMWSSVGNEQFF
>TRBD2|TRBV11-3|TRBJ2-7|few
TGTGCCAGCAGCCGAGGGACTAGCTCCTACGAGCAGTACTTC
CASSRGTSSYEQYF
>.|TRBV30|TRBJ1-1|many
TGTGCCTGGATTCCTCTCCGGCCTGAAGCTTTCTTT
CAWIPLRPEAFF
>.|TRBV6-1|TRBJ1-4|.
TGTGCCAGCAAACGAAGTTTCGGTGAAAAACTGTTTTTT
CASKRSFGEKLFF
>.|TRBV5-1|TRBJ2-2|many
TGCGCCAGCAGCTGGGAACCCAACACCGGGGAGCTGTTTTTT
CASSWEPNTGELFF
>.|TRBV5-1|TRBJ2-1|many
TGCGCCAGCAGCGACCTCCGATCGGCCCCCGGCAATGAGCAGTTCTTC
CASSDLRSAPGNEQFF
>.|TRBV20-1|TRBJ2-1|many
TGCAGTGCTAGAGATCCCAGGGAAGGAGGCAATGAGCAGTTCTTC
CSARDPREGGNEQFF
>.|TRBV24-1|TRBJ1-5|many
TGTGCCACCAGTGCTCCCGGAAATCAGCCCCAGCATTTT
CATSAPGNQPQHF
>TRBD1|TRBV20-1|TRBJ1-6|many
TGCAGTGCTAGAGAGACAGGGAGGCCAAATTCACCCCTCCACTTT
CSARETGRPNSPLHF
>TRBD1|TRBV28|TRBJ1-1|many
TGTGCCAGCAGGCACGGACAGGTGTTGAACACTGAAGCTTTCTTT
CASRHGQVLNTEAFF
>.|TRBV12-5|TRBJ1-1|many
TGTGCTAGTACATTGGGCAGGGAAGGAATCGCTTTCTTT
CASTLGREGIAFF
>.|TRBV2|TRBJ2-7|many
TGTGCCAGCAGCCAGGAACCCTACGAGCAGTACTTC
CASSQEPYEQYF
>.|TRBV6-5|TRBJ2-4|.
TGTGCCAGCAGTTACCCATCTGAGGGCAAAAACATTCAGTACTTC
CASSYPSEGKNIQYF
>.|TRBV7-3|TRBJ2-1|.
TGTGCCAGCAGCTTCAGTTACGAGGACAATGAGCAGTTCTTC
CASSFSYEDNEQFF
>.|TRBV10-3|TRBJ1-6|once
TGTGCCATAGCACGGGAGGGGAAAAGCTATTCACCCCTCCACTTT
CAIAREGKSYSPLHF
>.|TRBV30|TRBJ1-2|.
TGTGCCTGGAGGGTGTTGGGGTATGGCTACACCTTC
CAWRVLGYGYTF
>.|TRBV6-6|TRBJ2-1|few
TGTGCCAGCAGTTACTTCCCCCAGGGGGGGGCTTACAATGAGCAGTTCTTC
CASSYFPQGGAYNEQFF
>.|TRBV6-6|TRBJ2-1|few
TGTGCCAGCAGTTACGGTAGGACAGAGACTAGGATTGAGCAGTTCTTC
CASSYGRTETRIEQFF
>.|TRBV12-3/TRBV12-4|TRBJ1-2|many
TGTGCCAGCAGTTTTAGGGCGGGGACCGATCCCCTGGATGGCTACACCTTC
CASSFRAGTDPLDGYTF
>TRBD1|TRBV12-3/TRBV12-4|TRBJ1-6|many
TGTGCCAGCAGTTTACGCCCCGGGATAGGGGGCTCACCCCTCCACTTT
CASSLRPGIGGSPLHF
>.|TRBV10-3|TRBJ1-1|many
TGTGCCATCAGTGAGTCTAACCTTGGACTGGAGAACACTGAAGCTTTCTTT
CAISESNLGLENTEAFF
>.|TRBV15|TRBJ2-2|.
TGTGCCACCAGCAGAGAGGCGATTAACACCGGGGAGCTGTTTTTT
CATSREAINTGELFF
>TRBD2|TRBV20-1|TRBJ2-7|many
TGCAGTGCTAGAGGGACTAGCGGGAGAAGGCACGAGCAGTACTTC
CSARGTSGRRHEQYF
>TRBD1|TRBV20-1|TRBJ2-2|.
TGCAGTGCCTTGGGACAGGGGGAGGGCGGGGAGCTGTTTTTT
CSALGQGEGGELFF
>TRBD1|TRBV9|TRBJ2-5|.
TGTGCCAGCAGCGTGGCACCGACAGGGGGTATGGCAGAGACCCAGTACTTC
CASSVAPTGGMAETQYF
>TRBD1|TRBV27|TRBJ2-5|many
TGTGCCAGCAGTCCGACAGGGGGTATAGAGACCCAGTACTTC
CASSPTGGIETQYF
>TRBD2|TRBV7-2|TRBJ2-7|few
TGTGCCAGCAGCTTAGAGTTTGCGGGAGTCTCCGAGCAGTACTTC
CASSLEFAGVSEQYF
>.|TRBV6-1|TRBJ2-7|.
TGTGCCAGCACCCCCCACAGGGCTGAAACCTACGAGCAGTACTTC
CASTPHRAETYEQYF
>.|TRBV4-1|TRBJ1-1|.
TGCGCCAGCAGCCGAGGTGACTCTGAAGCTTTCTTT
CASSRGDSEAFF
>TRBD2|TRBV7-8|TRBJ2-3|.
TGTGCCAGCAGCCAAGAGGGACTAGCGGCCACAGATACGCAGTATTTT
CASSQEGLAATDTQYF
>.|TRBV2|TRBJ1-3|many
TGTGCCAGCAGTGAGGGTATGGGCCCTGGAAACACCATATATTTT
CASSEGMGPGNTIYF
>.|TRBV7-9|TRBJ2-6|.
TGTGCCAGCAGCTTAGCGGGATTCTCTGGGGCCAACGTCCTGACTTTC
CASSLAGFSGANVLTF
>.|TRBV19|TRBJ2-1|few
TGTGCCAGTAGTATCATTTCGTTGGATGAGCAGTTCTTC
CASSIISLDEQFF
>TRBD1|TRBV18|TRBJ2-7|.
TGTGCCAGCTCACCAATCATGGCAGGGGGCTACGAGCAGTACTTC
CASSPIMAGGYEQYF
>.|TRBV18|TRBJ1-5|many
TGTGCCAGCTCACCACTCTCGGGTCCTCAACCCCAGCATTTT
CASSPLSGPQPQHF
>.|TRBV6-1|TRBJ2-1|.
TGTGCCAGCAGTGAACTTCGGACTTCGAATGAGCAGTTCTTC
CASSELRTSNEQFF
>TRBD2|TRBV3-1|TRBJ2-7|many
TGTGCCAGCAGACCTAGCGGGAGGAACCACGAGCAGTACTTC
CASRPSGRNHEQYF
>.|TRBV15|TRBJ2-7|.
TGTGCTACCAGCAGGGGACAAGCTTCCTACGAGCAGTACTTC
CATSRGQASYEQYF
>.|TRBV6-1|TRBJ2-7|many
TGTGCCAGCAGAGATCCAGGGGGGGCGGAGCGGGAGCACGAGCAGTACTTC
CASRDPGGAEREHEQYF
>.|TRBV12-5|TRBJ2-1|many
TGTGCTAGTGGTTTTGTAACCTACAGGGGACTCCTTCCCTCAGCGGACAATGAGCAGTTCTTC
CASGFVTYRGLLPSADNEQFF
>.|TRBV27|TRBJ1-6|.
TGTGCCAGCAGTTTAGAGTTCAATTCACCCCTCCACTTT
CASSLEFNSPLHF